This TCR beta chain derives from a study of breast tumors, draining lymph nodes, adjacent tissues. Samples came from axillary lymph nodes draining the breast cancer. Trimming pared 8 bases from V and 2 bases from J, leaving 22 bases between. The CDR3 loop spans 17 amino acids. The germline V gene has CDR1 SGHTA and CDR2 FQGNSA. TCRdb ran MiXCR on the multiplex PCR reads and lists one entry per CDR3 protein. The data contain 200,000 or so distinct CDR3 sequences, 31% of them singletons. This clonotype was counted only a few times. Possible read error: a much larger clone is one base away. The chain combines TRBV7-2 with TRBJ2-1; the D gene is possibly TRBD2 (5 bases). Sample: axillary lymph node tissue. The receptor comes from a female donor with breast cancer. Some clones in this sample may be carry-over from other donors' samples. The CDR3 nucleotides read TGTGCCAGCGGCCCTAGTGCCCAGCGGCCAACCTACAATGAGCAGTTCTTC. Its protein is CASGPSAQRPTYNEQFF.